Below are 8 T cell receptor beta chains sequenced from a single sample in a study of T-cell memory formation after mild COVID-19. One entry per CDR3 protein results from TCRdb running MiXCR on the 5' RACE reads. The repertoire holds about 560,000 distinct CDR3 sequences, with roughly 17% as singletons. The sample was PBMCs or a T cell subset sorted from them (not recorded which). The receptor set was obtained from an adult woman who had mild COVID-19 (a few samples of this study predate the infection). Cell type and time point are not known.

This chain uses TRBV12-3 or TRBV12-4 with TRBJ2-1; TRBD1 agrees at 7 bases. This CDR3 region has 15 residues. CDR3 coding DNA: TGTTCCCTGGGTGAGAGGGGGCTATCCTACAATGAGCAGTTCTTC. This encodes CSLGERGLSYNEQFF.

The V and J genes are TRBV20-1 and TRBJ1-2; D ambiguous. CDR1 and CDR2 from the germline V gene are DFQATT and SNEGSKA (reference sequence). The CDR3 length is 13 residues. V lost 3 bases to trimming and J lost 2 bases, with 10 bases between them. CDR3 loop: CSARVQENYGYTF. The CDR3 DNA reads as TGCAGTGCTAGGGTTCAGGAGAACTATGGCTACACCTTC.

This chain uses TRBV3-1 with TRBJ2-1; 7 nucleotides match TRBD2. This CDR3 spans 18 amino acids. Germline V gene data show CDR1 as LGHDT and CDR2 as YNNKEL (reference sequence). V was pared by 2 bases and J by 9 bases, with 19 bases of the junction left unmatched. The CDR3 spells CASSQYPPTAGGLGEQFF. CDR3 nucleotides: TGTGCCAGCAGCCAATACCCTCCGACCGCCGGGGGGTTGGGTGAGCAGTTCTTC.

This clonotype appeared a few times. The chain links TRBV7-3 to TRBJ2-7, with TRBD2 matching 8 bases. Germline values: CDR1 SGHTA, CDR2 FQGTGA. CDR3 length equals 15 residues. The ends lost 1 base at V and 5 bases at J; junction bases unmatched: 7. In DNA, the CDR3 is TGTGCCAGCAGCTTAAAGCCGGGGGGGCCCCACGAGCAGTACTTC. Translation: CASSLKPGGPHEQYF.

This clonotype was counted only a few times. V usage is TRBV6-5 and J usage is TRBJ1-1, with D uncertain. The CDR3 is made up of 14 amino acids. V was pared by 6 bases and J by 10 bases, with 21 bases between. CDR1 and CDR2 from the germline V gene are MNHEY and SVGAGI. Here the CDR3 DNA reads TGTGCCAGCAGACCCCCAACGGACGGAGGATTAGCTTTCTTT. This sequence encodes CASRPPTDGGLAFF.

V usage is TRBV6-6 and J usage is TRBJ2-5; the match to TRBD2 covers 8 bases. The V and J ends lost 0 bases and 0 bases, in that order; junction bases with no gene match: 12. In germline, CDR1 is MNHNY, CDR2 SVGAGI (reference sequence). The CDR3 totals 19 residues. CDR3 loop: CASSYSKVGRASYQETQYF. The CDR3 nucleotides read TGTGCCAGCAGTTACTCGAAGGTCGGGAGGGCGTCTTACCAAGAGACCCAGTACTTC.

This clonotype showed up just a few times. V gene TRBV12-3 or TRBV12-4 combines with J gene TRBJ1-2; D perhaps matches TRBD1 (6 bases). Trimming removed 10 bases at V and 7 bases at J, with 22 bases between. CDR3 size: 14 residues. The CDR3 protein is CATRYSGGPSGYTF. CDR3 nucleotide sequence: TGTGCCACACGTTATTCGGGGGGGCCGTCTGGCTACACCTTC.

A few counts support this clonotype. CDR3 nucleotide sequence: TGCAGTGCTAGACAAACAGGGAGTGGCGTTTACACTGAAGCTTTCTTT. Amino acids: CSARQTGSGVYTEAFF. The chain has TRBV20-1 and TRBJ1-1, with a weak D call TRBD1 (6 bases). Per the germline V gene, CDR1 is DFQATT and CDR2 is SNEGSKA (reference sequence). Deletions cut 2 bases from V and 3 bases from J, with 19 bases between. The CDR3 runs to 16 residues.